The clone carrying this TCR beta chain appeared a few times. The data were taken from a study of blood T cell repertoires in COVID-19. For the study at large: Samples taken during acute and convalescent COVID-19 were collected in the United States, Italy and Spain.

Source study methods: Amplification with reference gene primers provided the estimates of nucleated cell counts. The table came from immunoSEQ multiplex PCR; TCRdb's copy has only in-frame clones and leaves some out. That table furnishes V, J and clone size, whereas the DNA furnished D and trimming. The sample has around 190,000 clones, 70% to 80% seen once. The V and J ends lost 5 bases and 5 bases, in that order; junction bases with no gene match: 6. Germline-derived CDR1 and CDR2 are SGHDT and YYEEEE. This CDR3 region has 14 residues. The sequenced sample was peripheral blood. The sequence was obtained from a woman between 50 and 59 years old with active or convalescent COVID-19. This sequence joins TRBV5-6 and TRBJ2-2, with TRBD1 matching over 7 bases. The chain's CDR3 is CASRRGQITGELFF. The CDR3 nucleotides read TGTGCCAGCAGACGGGGACAGATAACCGGGGAGCTGTTTTTT.